The entry below gives a single T cell receptor beta chain sequence along with its context. The antigen is not known. The ends were cut back, 3 bases at V and 9 bases at J, with 15 bases in the middle. Per the germline V gene, CDR1 is SQVTM and CDR2 is ANQGSEA. This CDR3 comprises 13 residues. The data derive from a study of CD8+ T cells in alopecia areata. Across the study: Oral tofacitinib (5 to 10 mg twice daily) was administered to treated patients. Study results and limitations: Higher clonality was seen in lesional scalp than in normal scalp, especially in alopecia totalis/universalis. The study found TCR sharing across patients less clear than in mice, possibly for HLA reasons.

RNA was extracted and reverse transcribed into cDNA as the sequencing template. TCRdb's copy holds only in-frame clones and misses some; the assay was immunoSEQ multiplex PCR. The table includes approximately 180,000 clones, roughly 60% detected once. The specimen comprised CD4+ T cells sorted from blood, sampled at week 0. The V gene is TRBV29-1, the J gene TRBJ2-1; tentatively, D is TRBD1 (6 bases). The TCR sequence derives from a human donor with alopecia areata. In DNA form, the CDR3 reads TGCAGCGTTGACCTAAGATTAGGGGGTGAGCAGTTCTTC. As protein: CSVDLRLGGEQFF.